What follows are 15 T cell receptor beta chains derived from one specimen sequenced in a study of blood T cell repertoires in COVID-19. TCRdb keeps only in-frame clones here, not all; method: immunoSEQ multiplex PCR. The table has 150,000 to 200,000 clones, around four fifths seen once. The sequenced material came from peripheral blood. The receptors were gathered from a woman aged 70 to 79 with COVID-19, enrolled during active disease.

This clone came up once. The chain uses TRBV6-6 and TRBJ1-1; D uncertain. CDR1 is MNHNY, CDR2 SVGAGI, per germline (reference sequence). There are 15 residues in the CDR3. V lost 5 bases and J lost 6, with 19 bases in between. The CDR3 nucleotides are TGTGCCAGCAGTCCCAGATGGGAGGTGAAATCTGAAGCTTTCTTT. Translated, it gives CASSPRWEVKSEAFF.

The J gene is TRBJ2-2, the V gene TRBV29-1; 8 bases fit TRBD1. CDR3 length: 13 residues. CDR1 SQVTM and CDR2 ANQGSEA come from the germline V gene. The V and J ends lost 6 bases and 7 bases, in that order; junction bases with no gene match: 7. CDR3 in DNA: TGCAGCGTCCTAGGACAGGGAGGCGGGGAGCTGTTTTTT. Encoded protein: CSVLGQGGGELFF.

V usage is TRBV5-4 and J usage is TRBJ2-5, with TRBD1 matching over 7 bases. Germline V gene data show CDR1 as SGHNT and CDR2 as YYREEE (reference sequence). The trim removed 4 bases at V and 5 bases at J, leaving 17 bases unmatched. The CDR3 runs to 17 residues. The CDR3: CASSPGGDRAKGETQYF. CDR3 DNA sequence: TGTGCCAGCAGCCCAGGGGGTGACAGGGCAAAAGGGGAGACCCAGTACTTC.

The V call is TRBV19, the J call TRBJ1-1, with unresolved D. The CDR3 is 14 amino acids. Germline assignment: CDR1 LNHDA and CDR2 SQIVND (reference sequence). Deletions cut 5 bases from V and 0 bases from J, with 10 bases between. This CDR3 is CASSARSLNTEAFF. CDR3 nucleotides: TGTGCCAGTAGTGCTAGAAGCTTGAACACTGAAGCTTTCTTT.

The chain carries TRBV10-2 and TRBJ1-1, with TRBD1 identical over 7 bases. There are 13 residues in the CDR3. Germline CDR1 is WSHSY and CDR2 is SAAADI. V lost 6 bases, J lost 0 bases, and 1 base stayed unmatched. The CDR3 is CASRGQLNTEAFF. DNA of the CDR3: TGCGCCAGCAGGGGACAGTTGAACACTGAAGCTTTCTTT.

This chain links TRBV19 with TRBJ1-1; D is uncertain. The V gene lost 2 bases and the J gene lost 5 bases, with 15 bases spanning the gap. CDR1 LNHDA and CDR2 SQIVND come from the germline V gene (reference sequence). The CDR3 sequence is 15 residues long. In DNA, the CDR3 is TGTGCCAGTAGTATATCCGGGTTGGGTAAGACTGAAGCTTTCTTT. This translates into CASSISGLGKTEAFF.

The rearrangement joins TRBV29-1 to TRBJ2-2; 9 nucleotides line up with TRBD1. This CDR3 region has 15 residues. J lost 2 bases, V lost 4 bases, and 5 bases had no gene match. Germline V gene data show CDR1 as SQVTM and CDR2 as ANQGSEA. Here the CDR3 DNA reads TGCAGCGTTGCCGCGGGACAGGGTAACACCGGGGAGCTGTTTTTT. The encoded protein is CSVAAGQGNTGELFF.

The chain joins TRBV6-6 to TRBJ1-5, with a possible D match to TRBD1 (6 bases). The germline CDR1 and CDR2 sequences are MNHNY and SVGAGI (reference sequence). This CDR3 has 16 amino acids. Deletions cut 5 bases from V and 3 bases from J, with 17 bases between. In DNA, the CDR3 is TGTGCCAGCAGTGGAAGAAGCCAGGGGTTCAATCAGCCCCAGCATTTT. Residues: CASSGRSQGFNQPQHF.

The CDR3 here is CASSYGQGAGTDTQYF. The CDR3 nucleotides are TGTGCCAGCAGTTATGGACAGGGGGCAGGCACAGATACGCAGTATTTT. The chain is built from TRBV6-5 and TRBJ2-3; TRBD1 matches 11 bases. CDR1 MNHEY and CDR2 SVGAGI come from the germline V gene. The junction had 3 bases not matched to a gene; V was cut back by 3 bases and J by 1 base. The CDR3 is 16 residues long.

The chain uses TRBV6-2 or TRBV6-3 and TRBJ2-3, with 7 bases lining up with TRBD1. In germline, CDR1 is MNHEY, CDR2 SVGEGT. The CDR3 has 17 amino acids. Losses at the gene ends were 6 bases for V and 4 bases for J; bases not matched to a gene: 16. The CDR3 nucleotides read TGTGCCAGCAGCCCTAGACAGGGAACCATTTTCGCAGATACGCAGTATTTT. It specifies CASSPRQGTIFADTQYF.

The chain's CDR3 is CASSQTGTTEAFF. The CDR3 bases are TGTGCCAGTAGTCAGACAGGCACAACGGAAGCTTTCTTT. The chain uses TRBV19 and TRBJ1-1, with a possible D match to TRBD1 (6 bases). The CDR3 covers 13 residues. CDR1 LNHDA and CDR2 SQIVND come from the germline V gene (reference sequence). V was pared by 5 bases and J by 8 bases, with 15 bases between.

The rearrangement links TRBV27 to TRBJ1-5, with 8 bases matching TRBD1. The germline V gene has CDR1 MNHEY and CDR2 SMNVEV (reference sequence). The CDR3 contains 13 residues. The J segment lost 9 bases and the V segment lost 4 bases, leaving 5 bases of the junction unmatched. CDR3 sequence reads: CASSSDRGRPQHF. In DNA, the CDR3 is TGTGCCAGCAGTTCTGACAGGGGACGGCCCCAGCATTTT.

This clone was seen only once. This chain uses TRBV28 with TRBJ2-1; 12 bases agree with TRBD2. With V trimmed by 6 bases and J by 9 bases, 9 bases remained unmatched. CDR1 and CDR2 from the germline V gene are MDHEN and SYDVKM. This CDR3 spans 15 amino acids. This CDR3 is CASRQPTSGRREQFF. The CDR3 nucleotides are TGTGCCAGCAGACAACCGACTAGCGGGAGACGTGAGCAGTTCTTC.

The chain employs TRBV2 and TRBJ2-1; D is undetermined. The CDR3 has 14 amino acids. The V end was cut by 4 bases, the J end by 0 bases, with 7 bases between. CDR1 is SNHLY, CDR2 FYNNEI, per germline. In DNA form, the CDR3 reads TGTGCCAGCAGTGTAAGCGCCTCCTACAATGAGCAGTTCTTC. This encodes CASSVSASYNEQFF.

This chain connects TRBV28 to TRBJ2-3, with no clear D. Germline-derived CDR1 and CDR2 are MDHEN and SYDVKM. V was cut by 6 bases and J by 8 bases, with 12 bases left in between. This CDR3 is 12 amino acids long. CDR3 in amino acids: CASSSTLGTQYF. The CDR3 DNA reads TGTGCCAGCAGCTCCACTCTTGGTACGCAGTATTTT.